The 19 T cell receptor beta chains below all came from one sample that was sequenced in a study of blood T cells in healthy people across ages. Sample-barcoded 5' priming and a J-beta primer mix drove a second PCR of about 7 to 11 cycles. Each CDR3 protein is one row after TCRdb ran MiXCR on the 5' RACE reads. The table records 650,000 to 800,000 distinct CDR3 sequences, approximately 44% of them present only once. The sample comprised blood. Receptors were obtained from a man between 60 and 75 years old in good health.

The rearrangement uses TRBV24-1 and TRBJ2-4; the D gene is possibly TRBD1 (5 bases). The CDR3 length is 14 residues. The V end lost 7 bases, the J end lost 6 bases, and 15 bases lay between the germline ends. Germline CDR1 reads KGHDR; CDR2 reads SFDVKD. The DNA of the CDR3 is TGTGCCACCAGCCAGGCAGGGTCTGGAAACATTCAGTACTTC. Translated, it gives CATSQAGSGNIQYF.

J is TRBJ2-4 and V is TRBV3-1; a weak D match, TRBD2 (6 bases). The CDR3 runs to 13 residues. Germline CDR1 reads LGHDT; CDR2 reads YNNKEL (reference sequence). Trimming left V 3 bases short and J 8 bases short, with 11 bases between. The CDR3, as DNA: TGTGCCAGCAGCCAGGCCCCGGGGGACATTCAGTACTTC. This codes for CASSQAPGDIQYF.

This clonotype was picked up a small number of times. The chain carries TRBV2 and TRBJ2-1; D might be TRBD1 (5 bases). Per the germline V gene, CDR1 is SNHLY and CDR2 is FYNNEI. The V end lost 7 bases, the J end lost 0 bases, and 13 bases lay between the germline ends. The CDR3 extends over 15 amino acids. CDR3 sequence reads: CASIQDIVSYNEQFF. The CDR3 DNA reads TGTGCCAGCATCCAGGACATCGTCTCCTACAATGAGCAGTTCTTC.

The rearrangement joins TRBV29-1 to TRBJ1-2; D is perhaps TRBD1 (5 bases). Germline V gene data show CDR1 as SQVTM and CDR2 as ANQGSEA. CDR3 length: 15 amino acids. V was trimmed by 1 base and J by 3 bases, leaving 15 bases between them. The CDR3 DNA follows: TGCAGCGTTGAAGCGGGGCAGGGAGTGTACTATGGCTACACCTTC. Encoded protein: CSVEAGQGVYYGYTF.

The chain couples TRBV6-1 to TRBJ2-3; 13 bases map to TRBD2. The CDR3 contains 17 residues. With 8 bases clipped from V and 5 bases from J, the junction kept 13 bases outside the gene matches. Germline lookup yields CDR1 MNHNS and CDR2 SASEGT. The CDR3: CASSRTSGGLQEDTQYF. The CDR3, as DNA: TGTGCCAGCTCCCGGACTAGCGGGGGTCTCCAGGAAGATACGCAGTATTTT.

The chain is built from TRBV7-2 and TRBJ1-2; D gene unclear. This CDR3 has 14 residues. CDR1 and CDR2 (germline): SGHTA, FQGNSA. V lost 1 base, J lost 4 bases, and 10 bases lay in between. The CDR3 region has the DNA TGTGCCAGCAGCTTAGATTTATCGGTCTATGGCTACACCTTC. Translating gives CASSLDLSVYGYTF.

Details on this clonotype: An end of the junction does not agree with germline; a read error may underlie this. The V gene is TRBV18, the J gene TRBJ2-7; no clear D. The CDR3 totals 13 residues. The V gene's germline CDR1 is KGHSH and CDR2 LQKENI. CDR3 nucleotides: TGTGCCAGCTCACCAACGGAATCCTACGGGCAGTACTTC. Protein: CASSPTESYGQYF.

The chain employs TRBV11-3 and TRBJ2-6; D gene unclear. Germline V lookup: CDR1 SGHNT, CDR2 YENEEA. With 5 bases removed from V and 1 base from J, the gap between germline ends came to 15 bases. CDR3 length: 17 residues. CDR3 amino acids: CASSGRSLGSGANVLTF. The CDR3 DNA sequence: TGTGCCAGCAGCGGGCGGTCCCTTGGGTCTGGGGCCAACGTCCTGACTTTC.

This clonotype showed up just once. The chain employs TRBV10-3 and TRBJ2-5; no firm D call. Germline CDR1 ENHRY, CDR2 SYGVKD. V was cut by 0 bases and J by 4 bases, with 15 bases left in between. This CDR3 is 16 amino acids long. CDR3 amino acids: CAISESVNLRIETQYF. DNA of the CDR3: TGTGCCATCAGTGAGTCTGTGAATCTTCGTATAGAGACCCAGTACTTC.

This chain links TRBV7-8 with TRBJ2-5; 14 bases fit TRBD2. Looked up from germline, CDR1 is SGHVS and CDR2 is FQNEAQ. The ends lost 5 bases at V and 11 bases at J; junction bases unmatched: 19. CDR3 length: 18 amino acids. The CDR3 here is CASSPGGLAGAHNNEQYF. The CDR3 nucleotides are TGTGCCAGCAGCCCGGGGGGACTAGCGGGGGCTCATAACAATGAGCAGTACTTC.

This sequence joins TRBV27 and TRBJ1-6, with D unresolved. The V and J ends lost 5 bases and 7 bases respectively, with 15 bases between them. This CDR3 contains 15 residues. Germline V gives CDR1 MNHEY, CDR2 SMNVEV (reference sequence). CDR3: CASSLSFLGNSPLHF. The CDR3 DNA reads TGTGCCAGCAGTCTCTCATTCCTAGGGAATTCACCCCTCCACTTT.

This chain links TRBV15 with TRBJ1-1; 9 nucleotides match TRBD1. The germline V gene has CDR1 LNHNV and CDR2 YYDKDF (reference sequence). This CDR3 is 14 amino acids long. The V segment lost 5 bases and the J segment 10 bases; nucleotides outside the gene matches: 11. In DNA, the CDR3 is TGTGCCACCAGCGCTACGAACAGGGGGCGCGGAGCTTTCTTT. It is translated as CATSATNRGRGAFF.

The J gene is TRBJ2-3, the V gene TRBV5-6, with D possibly TRBD2 on 5 matching bases. V was cut by 7 bases and J by 2 bases, with 14 bases left in between. The CDR3 has 14 residues. Germline CDR1 is SGHDT and CDR2 is YYEEEE. The CDR3 loop reads CASLSVGPTDTQYF. The DNA for the CDR3 is TGTGCCAGCCTTAGCGTCGGGCCCACAGATACGCAGTATTTT.

In nucleotides, the CDR3 is TGTGCCAGCAGCCAAGAAACACCTAGCAATCAGCCCCAGCATTTT. This sequence encodes CASSQETPSNQPQHF. The V gene is TRBV14, the J gene TRBJ1-5; the D is unclear. Germline assignment: CDR1 SGHDN and CDR2 FVKESK. Trimming left V 0 bases short and J 0 bases short, with 6 bases between. There are 15 residues in the CDR3.

The sample holds a few counts of this clonotype. This chain uses TRBV25-1 with TRBJ2-3, with a possible D match to TRBD2 (5 bases). Trimming took 4 bases from V and 4 from J, leaving 9 bases between them. The length of the CDR3 is 13 residues. In germline, CDR1 is MGHDK, CDR2 SYGVNS. The CDR3 nucleotides read TGTGCCAGCAGTGCCGGGGTCGCAGATACGCAGTATTTT. Residues: CASSAGVADTQYF.

A few counts support this clonotype. The genes are TRBV20-1 and TRBJ2-1; TRBD1 matches at 8 bases. Losses at the gene ends were 4 bases for V and 8 bases for J; bases not matched to a gene: 10. This CDR3 region has 14 residues. From germline, CDR1 is DFQATT and CDR2 SNEGSKA (reference sequence). The CDR3 is CSAILGTGFYEQFF. The CDR3 DNA reads TGCAGTGCTATCCTCGGGACAGGTTTCTATGAGCAGTTCTTC.

This clonotype was counted only a few times. The chain recombines TRBV7-9 with TRBJ1-4, with a tentative D call TRBD1 (6 bases). The V gene lost 4 bases and the J gene lost 8 bases, with 11 bases spanning the gap. CDR3 length: 13 residues. CDR1 and CDR2 from the germline V gene are SEHNR and FQNEAQ (reference sequence). CDR3: CASSSRQEEKLFF. DNA for the CDR3: TGTGCCAGCAGCTCACGACAGGAGGAAAAACTGTTTTTT.

In its sample, this clonotype was seen many times. This chain uses TRBV10-3 with TRBJ2-5, with D hard to call. Germline CDR1 reads ENHRY; CDR2 reads SYGVKD. V lost 2 bases and J 0 bases, leaving 1 base between the germline ends. The CDR3 runs 12 residues. CDR3 in DNA: TGTGCCATCAGTGAGGACCAAGAGACCCAGTACTTC. Protein: CAISEDQETQYF.

This clonotype came up a few times. This chain connects TRBV24-1 to TRBJ2-7, with a possible D match to TRBD1 (6 bases). V was pared by 4 bases and J by 6 bases, with 9 bases between. Germline CDR1 KGHDR, CDR2 SFDVKD. This CDR3 region has 12 residues. CDR3 bases: TGTGCCACCAGTGAAACAGGGTTCGAGCAGTACTTC. It translates to CATSETGFEQYF.